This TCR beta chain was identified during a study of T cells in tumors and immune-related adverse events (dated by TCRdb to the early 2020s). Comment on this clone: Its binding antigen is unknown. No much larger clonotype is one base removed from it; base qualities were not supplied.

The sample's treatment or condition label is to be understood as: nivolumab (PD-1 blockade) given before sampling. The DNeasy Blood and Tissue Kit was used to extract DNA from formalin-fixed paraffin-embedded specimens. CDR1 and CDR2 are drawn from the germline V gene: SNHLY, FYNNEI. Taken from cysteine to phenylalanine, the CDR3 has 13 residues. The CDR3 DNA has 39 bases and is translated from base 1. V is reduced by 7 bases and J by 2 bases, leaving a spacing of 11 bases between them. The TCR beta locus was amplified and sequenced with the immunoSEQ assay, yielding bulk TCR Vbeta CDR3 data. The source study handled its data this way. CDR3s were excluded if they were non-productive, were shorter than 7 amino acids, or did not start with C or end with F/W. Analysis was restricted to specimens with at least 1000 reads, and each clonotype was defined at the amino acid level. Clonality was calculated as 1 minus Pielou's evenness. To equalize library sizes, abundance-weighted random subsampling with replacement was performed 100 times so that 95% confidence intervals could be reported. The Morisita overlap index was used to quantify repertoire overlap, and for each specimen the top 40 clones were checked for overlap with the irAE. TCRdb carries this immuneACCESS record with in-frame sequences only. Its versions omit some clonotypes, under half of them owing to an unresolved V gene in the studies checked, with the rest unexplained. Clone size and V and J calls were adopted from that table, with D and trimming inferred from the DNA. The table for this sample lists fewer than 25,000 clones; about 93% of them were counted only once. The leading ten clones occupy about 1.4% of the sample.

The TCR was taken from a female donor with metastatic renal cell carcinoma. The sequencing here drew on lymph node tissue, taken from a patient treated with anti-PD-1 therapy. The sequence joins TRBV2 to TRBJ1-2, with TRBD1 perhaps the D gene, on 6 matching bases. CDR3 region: CASKPGQNYGYTF. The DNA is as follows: TGTGCCAGCAAGCCGGGACAAAACTATGGCTACACCTTC.